This entry lists 14 T cell receptor beta chains sequenced from one sample in a study of blood T cells in healthy people across ages (dated by TCRdb to the mid-2010s). Preparation of the library involved 5' RACE. Sequenced using an Illumina HiSeq 2500. The second PCR ran for about 6 to 12 cycles and used a J-beta primer mix along with a sample-barcoded 5' primer. Starting from the raw public reads, TCRdb applied fastp trimming at Q25, assembled clones with MiXCR and retained in-frame beta chains. When rows share a CDR3 protein, they turn into one entry using the most common DNA and genes. In all, the sample holds 1 million or so distinct CDR3 sequences, and over 35% of those were seen once. Approximately 17% of the sample rests with the top ten. The sequencing sample was made of blood. The source is a woman aged 55-69 years in good health.

V and J are TRBV7-2 and TRBJ2-5; possibly TRBD1 for D (5 bases). V was trimmed by 5 bases and J by 2 bases, leaving 12 bases between them. The CDR3 runs to 14 residues. Germline assignment: CDR1 SGHTA and CDR2 FQGNSA. The CDR3 coding sequence is TGTGCCAGCAGCCAAACCCGACAGCAAGAGACCCAGTACTTC. Protein product: CASSQTRQQETQYF. The full variable domain, in which reference TRBV7-2 and TRBJ2-5 provide the parts outside the CDR3, is GAGVSQSPSNKVTEKGKDVELRCDPISGHTALYWYRQSLGQGLEFLIYFQGNSAPDKSGLPSDRFSAERTGGSVSTLTIQRTQQEDSAVYLCASSQTRQQETQYFGPGTRLLVL.

Only a few counts were recorded for this clonotype. The chain is built from TRBV3-1 and TRBJ1-1; tentative D call: TRBD1 (5 bases). The V end lost 8 bases, the J end lost 4 bases, and 14 bases lay between the germline ends. CDR3 length: 13 amino acids. The germline V gene has CDR1 LGHDT and CDR2 YNNKEL (reference sequence). The CDR3 is CASLASGATEAFF. CDR3 bases: TGTGCCAGCCTGGCATCTGGGGCCACTGAAGCTTTCTTT.

This sequence joins TRBV18 and TRBJ2-3; D not resolved. The V gene lost 3 bases and the J gene lost 3 bases, with 19 bases spanning the gap. The CDR3 loop spans 17 amino acids. Looked up from germline, CDR1 is KGHSH and CDR2 is LQKENI. The CDR3 loop reads CASSPLRLTQETDTQYF. CDR3 coding DNA: TGTGCCAGCTCACCCCTCCGCCTGACCCAAGAAACAGATACGCAGTATTTT.

This clonotype was picked up a small number of times. The chain has TRBV12-3 or TRBV12-4 and TRBJ2-3; 12 bases are shared with TRBD2. The ends lost 3 bases at V and 6 bases at J; junction bases unmatched: 10. The CDR3 extends over 17 amino acids. CDR3: CASSLALAGGTRDTQYF. The CDR3 coding sequence is TGTGCCAGCAGTTTGGCCCTAGCGGGAGGGACCCGGGATACGCAGTATTTT.

This clonotype was seen a few times. The J gene is TRBJ2-1, the V gene TRBV20-1; 9 nucleotides agree with TRBD2. With V trimmed by 3 bases and J by 5 bases, 5 bases remained unmatched. The CDR3 runs 14 residues. The V gene's germline CDR1 is DFQATT and CDR2 SNEGSKA (reference sequence). The chain's CDR3 is CSASPSGTHNEQFF. In DNA form, the CDR3 reads TGCAGTGCTAGTCCTAGCGGGACCCACAATGAGCAGTTCTTC.

CDR3 DNA sequence: TGTGCCAGCAGCCAAGGACCAGGAACTAATGAAAAACTGTTTTTT. It is translated as CASSQGPGTNEKLFF. V and J are TRBV4-2 and TRBJ1-4, with D unclear. In germline, CDR1 is LGHNA, CDR2 YNFKEQ. The CDR3 is 15 residues long. V dropped 1 base and J dropped 1 base, with 7 bases sitting between them.

The V gene is TRBV13, the J gene TRBJ2-3, with 9 bases matching TRBD1. The V gene's germline CDR1 is PRHDT and CDR2 FYEKMQ (reference sequence). V lost 4 bases and J lost 4; bases outside the gene matches: 6. The CDR3 sequence is 15 residues long. The CDR3 sequence: CASSCPGQGSDTQYF. The CDR3 DNA sequence: TGTGCCAGCAGCTGCCCGGGACAGGGCTCAGATACGCAGTATTTT.

The sample holds a few counts of this clonotype. The rearrangement links TRBV7-8 to TRBJ2-1, with D uncertain. The CDR3 has 14 amino acids. Germline CDR1 SGHVS, CDR2 FQNEAQ. Trimming took 5 bases from V and 6 from J, leaving 14 bases between them. The CDR3 loop reads CASSRLILGNEQFF. CDR3 coding DNA: TGTGCCAGCAGCCGTCTCATCCTAGGCAATGAGCAGTTCTTC.

This sequence joins TRBV5-6 and TRBJ2-7, with 10 bases lining up with TRBD2. J gave up 2 bases and V 2 bases, and 4 bases lay outside the gene matches. This CDR3 contains 15 residues. Per germline, CDR1 SGHDT and CDR2 YYEEEE. The CDR3 reads CASSFLAGAPYEQYF. CDR3 coding DNA: TGTGCCAGCAGCTTTCTAGCGGGAGCCCCCTACGAGCAGTACTTC. Variable domain in full (rest from reference TRBV5-6 and TRBJ2-7): DAGVTQSPTHLIKTRGQQVTLRCSPKSGHDTVSWYQQALGQGPQFIFQYYEEEERQRGNFPDRFSGHQFPNYSSELNVNALLLGDSALYLCASSFLAGAPYEQYFGPGTRLTVT.

The CDR3 DNA is TGTGCCATCAGCCTAGACACCTCTGGAAACACCATATATTTT. Protein: CAISLDTSGNTIYF. The chain uses TRBV10-3 and TRBJ1-3; D is uncertain. This CDR3 has 14 amino acids. Trimming took 6 bases from V and 0 from J, leaving 9 bases between them. The germline CDR1 and CDR2 sequences are ENHRY and SYGVKD.

In this sample, this clonotype turned up a few times. The chain joins TRBV10-3 to TRBJ1-3; the D gene is possibly TRBD1 (6 bases). Looked up from germline, CDR1 is ENHRY and CDR2 is SYGVKD. The CDR3 sequence is 13 residues long. Trimming took off 3 bases at V and 8 bases at J, with 11 bases between the two ends. The CDR3 here is CAISDQGTDTIYF. The CDR3, as DNA: TGTGCCATCAGTGATCAGGGGACGGACACCATATATTTT.

This clonotype was detected ten times or more. The chain has TRBV20-1 and TRBJ2-1; no clear D gene. Germline V gene lookup returns CDR1 DFQATT and CDR2 SNEGSKA (reference sequence). The CDR3 spans 13 residues. Trimming left V 2 bases short and J 3 bases short, with 8 bases between. CDR3 sequence: CSARYPYYNEQFF. Here the CDR3 DNA reads TGCAGTGCTAGATACCCCTACTACAATGAGCAGTTCTTC.

Details on this clonotype: A read error may be the cause here, since a much bigger clone is one base away. It is likely a read error, because the conserved phenylalanine at the end of the CDR3 is missing. The chain employs TRBV29-1 and TRBJ2-1, with TRBD2 matching 12 bases. Germline lookup yields CDR1 SQVTM and CDR2 ANQGSEA. V dropped 7 bases and J dropped 7; count of bases not matched to a gene: 11. This CDR3 contains 15 residues. This chain's CDR3 is CSALGLAGFRNEQFL. The CDR3 region has the DNA TGCAGCGCCTTGGGACTAGCGGGTTTTCGGAATGAGCAGTTCTTA.

J is TRBJ1-1 and V is TRBV7-2; D possibly corresponds to TRBD1 (6 bases). The germline V gene has CDR1 SGHTA and CDR2 FQGNSA. V was pared by 2 bases and J by 6 bases, with 10 bases between. The CDR3 runs 13 residues. The CDR3 here is CASSLKRGAEAFF. CDR3 nucleotide sequence: TGTGCCAGCAGCTTAAAAAGGGGGGCTGAAGCTTTCTTT.